The clone carrying this T cell receptor beta chain was found many times. Its specificity is not known. The data are from a study of T cells in Graves' hyperthyroidism and ophthalmopathy. Study-level points and caveats: Classification by a 13 V-J model distinguished ophthalmopathy from stable hyperthyroidism.

RNA transcripts provided the source from which TCR beta CDR3 regions were amplified. Initially, a first-round RT-PCR of the TCR CDR3 employed the HTBI primer set. MiXCR, run by TCRdb on the multiplex PCR reads, gives a single entry per CDR3 protein. This sample carries about 600,000 distinct CDR3 sequences, approximately 15% of them seen once, and the ten largest clones take more than 3%. Per germline, CDR1 MNHEY and CDR2 SVGEGT. The length of the CDR3 is 15 residues. V was clipped by 6 bases and J by 4 bases, with 15 bases between them. For the diagnoses, clinical symptoms, serum thyroxine and TRAb, thyroid ultrasound and orbital computed tomography were used.

The receptor's source is a woman in her forties with Graves' ophthalmopathy. The chain uses TRBV6-2 or TRBV6-3 and TRBJ2-2, with D perhaps TRBD1 or TRBD2 (5 bases each). The specimen sequenced was blood. Written as DNA, the CDR3 is TGTGCCAGCAGACCGCGGGTCGGGGCCACCGGGGAGCTGTTTTTT. It yields the protein CASRPRVGATGELFF.